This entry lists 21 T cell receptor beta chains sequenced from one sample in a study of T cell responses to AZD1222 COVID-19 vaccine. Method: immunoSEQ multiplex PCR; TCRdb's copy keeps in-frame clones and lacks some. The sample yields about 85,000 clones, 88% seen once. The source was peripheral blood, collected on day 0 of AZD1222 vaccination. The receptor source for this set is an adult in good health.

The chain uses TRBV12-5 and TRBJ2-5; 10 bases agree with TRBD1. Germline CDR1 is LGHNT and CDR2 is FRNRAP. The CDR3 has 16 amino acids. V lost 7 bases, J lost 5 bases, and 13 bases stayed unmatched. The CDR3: CASARGQGPRGETQYF. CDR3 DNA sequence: TGTGCTAGTGCCCGGGGACAGGGGCCACGTGGGGAGACCCAGTACTTC.

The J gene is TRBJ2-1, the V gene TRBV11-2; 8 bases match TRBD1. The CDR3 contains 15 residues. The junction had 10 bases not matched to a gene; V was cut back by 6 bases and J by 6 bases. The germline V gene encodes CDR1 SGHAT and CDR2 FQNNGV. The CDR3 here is CASSQGTGTRNEQFF. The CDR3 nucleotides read TGTGCCAGCAGTCAAGGGACAGGTACCCGCAATGAGCAGTTCTTC. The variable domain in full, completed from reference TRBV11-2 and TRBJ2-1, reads EAGVAQSPRYKIIEKRQSVAFWCNPISGHATLYWYQQILGQGPKLLIQFQNNGVVDDSQLPKDRFSAERLKGVDSTLKIQPAKLEDSAVYLCASSQGTGTRNEQFFGPGTRLTVL.

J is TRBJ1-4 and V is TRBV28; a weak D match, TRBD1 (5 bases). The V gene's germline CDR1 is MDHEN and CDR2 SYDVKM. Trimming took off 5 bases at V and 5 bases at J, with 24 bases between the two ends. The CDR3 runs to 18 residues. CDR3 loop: CASSTPLQGWIGNEKLFF. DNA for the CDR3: TGTGCCAGCAGTACCCCCCTGCAGGGATGGATAGGAAATGAAAAACTGTTTTTT.

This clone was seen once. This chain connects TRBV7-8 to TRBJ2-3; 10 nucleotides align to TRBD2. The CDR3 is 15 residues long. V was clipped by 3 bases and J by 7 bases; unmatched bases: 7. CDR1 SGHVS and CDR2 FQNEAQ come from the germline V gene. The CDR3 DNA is TGTGCCAGCAGCTTCCTAGCGGGAGAATTGAATACGCAGTATTTT. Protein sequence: CASSFLAGELNTQYF.

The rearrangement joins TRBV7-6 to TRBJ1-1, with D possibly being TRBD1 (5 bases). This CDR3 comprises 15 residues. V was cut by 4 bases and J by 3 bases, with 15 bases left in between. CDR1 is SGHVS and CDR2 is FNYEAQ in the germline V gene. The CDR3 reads CASSSPTGLHTEAFF. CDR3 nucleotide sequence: TGTGCCAGCAGCTCCCCGACGGGGCTTCACACTGAAGCTTTCTTT.

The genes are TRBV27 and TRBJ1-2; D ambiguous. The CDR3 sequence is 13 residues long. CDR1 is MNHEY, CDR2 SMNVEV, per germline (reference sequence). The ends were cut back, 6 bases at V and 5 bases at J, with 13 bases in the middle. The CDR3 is CASRPTSSYGYTF. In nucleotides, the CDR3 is TGTGCCAGCAGGCCGACCTCCTCATATGGCTACACCTTC.

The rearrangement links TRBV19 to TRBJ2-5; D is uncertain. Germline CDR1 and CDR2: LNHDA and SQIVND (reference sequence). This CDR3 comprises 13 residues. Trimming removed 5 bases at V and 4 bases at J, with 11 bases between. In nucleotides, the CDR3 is TGTGCCAGTAGTGCCCGGCGTTTAGAGACCCAGTACTTC. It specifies CASSARRLETQYF.

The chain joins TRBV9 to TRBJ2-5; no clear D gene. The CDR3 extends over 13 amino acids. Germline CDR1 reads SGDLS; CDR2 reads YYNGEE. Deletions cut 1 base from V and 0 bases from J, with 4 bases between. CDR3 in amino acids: CASSVRYQETQYF. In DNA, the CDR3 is TGTGCCAGCAGCGTACGTTACCAAGAGACCCAGTACTTC.

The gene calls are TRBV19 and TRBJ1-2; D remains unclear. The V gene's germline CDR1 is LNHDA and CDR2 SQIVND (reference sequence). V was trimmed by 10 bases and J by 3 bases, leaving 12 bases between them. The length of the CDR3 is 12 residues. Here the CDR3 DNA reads TGTGCCACAAGGGAGAGGTACTATGGCTACACCTTC. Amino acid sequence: CATRERYYGYTF.

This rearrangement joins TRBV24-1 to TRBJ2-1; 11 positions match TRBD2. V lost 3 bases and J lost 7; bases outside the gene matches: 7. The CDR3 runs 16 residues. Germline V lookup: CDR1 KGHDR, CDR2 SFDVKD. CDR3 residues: CATSDTGTSGYNEQFF. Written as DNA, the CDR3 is TGTGCCACCAGTGATACTGGGACTAGCGGCTATAATGAGCAGTTCTTC.

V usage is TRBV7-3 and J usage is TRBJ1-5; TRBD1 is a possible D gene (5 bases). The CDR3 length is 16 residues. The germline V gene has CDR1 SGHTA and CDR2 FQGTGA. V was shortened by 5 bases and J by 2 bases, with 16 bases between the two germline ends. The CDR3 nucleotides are TGTGCCAGCAGCGCCCTCGGACATAGGGGCAATCAGCCCCAGCATTTT. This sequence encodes CASSALGHRGNQPQHF.

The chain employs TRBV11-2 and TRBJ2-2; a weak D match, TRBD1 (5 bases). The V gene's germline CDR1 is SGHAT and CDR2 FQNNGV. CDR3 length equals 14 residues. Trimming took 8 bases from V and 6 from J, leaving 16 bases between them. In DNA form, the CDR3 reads TGTGCCAGCCTACCGCGTCAGGGCCCCGGGGAGCTGTTTTTT. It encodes CASLPRQGPGELFF. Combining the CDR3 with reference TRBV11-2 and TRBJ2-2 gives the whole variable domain EAGVAQSPRYKIIEKRQSVAFWCNPISGHATLYWYQQILGQGPKLLIQFQNNGVVDDSQLPKDRFSAERLKGVDSTLKIQPAKLEDSAVYLCASLPRQGPGELFFGEGSRLTVL.

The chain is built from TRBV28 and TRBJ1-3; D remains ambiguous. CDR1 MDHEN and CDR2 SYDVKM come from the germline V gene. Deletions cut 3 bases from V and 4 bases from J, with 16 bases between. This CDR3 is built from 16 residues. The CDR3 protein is CASSFRKGMGGNTIYF. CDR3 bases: TGTGCCAGCAGTTTCCGGAAGGGAATGGGAGGAAACACCATATATTTT.

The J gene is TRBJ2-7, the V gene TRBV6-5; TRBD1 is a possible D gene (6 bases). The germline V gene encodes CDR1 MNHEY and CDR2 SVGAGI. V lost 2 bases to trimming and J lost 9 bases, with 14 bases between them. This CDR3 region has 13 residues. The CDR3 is CASSYGTFRLQYF. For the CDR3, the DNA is TGTGCCAGCAGTTACGGGACATTCCGTCTGCAGTACTTC.

The chain's CDR3 is CASSLDRGISNQPQHF. Written as DNA, the CDR3 is TGTGCCAGCAGCTTAGATCGGGGGATTAGCAATCAGCCCCAGCATTTT. The rearrangement uses TRBV7-9 and TRBJ1-5, with a tentative D call TRBD1 (5 bases). V was clipped by 1 base and J by 0 bases, with 10 bases between them. CDR1 is SEHNR, CDR2 FQNEAQ, per germline (reference sequence). The CDR3 has 16 residues.

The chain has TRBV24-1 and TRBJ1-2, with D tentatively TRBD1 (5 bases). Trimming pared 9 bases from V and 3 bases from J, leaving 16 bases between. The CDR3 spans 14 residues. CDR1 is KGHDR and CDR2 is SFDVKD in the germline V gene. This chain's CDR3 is CATGSPGAHYGYTF. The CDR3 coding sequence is TGTGCCACCGGGAGTCCCGGGGCCCACTATGGCTACACCTTC.

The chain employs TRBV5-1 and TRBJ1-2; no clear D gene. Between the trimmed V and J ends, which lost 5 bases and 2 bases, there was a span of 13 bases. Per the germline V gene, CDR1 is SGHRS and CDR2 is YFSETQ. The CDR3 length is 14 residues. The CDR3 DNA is TGCGCCAGCAGATCAGAAACTATCAACTATGGCTACACCTTC. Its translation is CASRSETINYGYTF.

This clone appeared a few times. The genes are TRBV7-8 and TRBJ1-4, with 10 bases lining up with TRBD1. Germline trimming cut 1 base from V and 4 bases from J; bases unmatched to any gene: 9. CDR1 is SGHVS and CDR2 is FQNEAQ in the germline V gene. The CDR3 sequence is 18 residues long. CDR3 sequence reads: CASSLDGGQGMGNEKLFF. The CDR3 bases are TGTGCCAGCAGCTTAGATGGGGGACAGGGGATGGGTAATGAAAAACTGTTTTTT.

The CDR3 reads CASSPREATNTEAFF. CDR3 bases: TGTGCCAGCTCACCTCGGGAGGCAACGAACACTGAAGCTTTCTTT. The V call is TRBV18, the J call TRBJ1-1; D call uncertain. This CDR3 has 15 amino acids. CDR1 and CDR2 from the germline V gene are KGHSH and LQKENI. V was trimmed by 3 bases and J by 1 base, leaving 12 bases between them.

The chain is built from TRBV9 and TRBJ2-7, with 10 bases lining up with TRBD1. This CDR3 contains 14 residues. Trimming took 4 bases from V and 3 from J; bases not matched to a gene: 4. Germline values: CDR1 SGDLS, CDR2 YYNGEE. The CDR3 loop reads CASSLRTGGYEQYF. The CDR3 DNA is TGTGCCAGCAGCCTCAGGACAGGGGGCTACGAGCAGTACTTC.

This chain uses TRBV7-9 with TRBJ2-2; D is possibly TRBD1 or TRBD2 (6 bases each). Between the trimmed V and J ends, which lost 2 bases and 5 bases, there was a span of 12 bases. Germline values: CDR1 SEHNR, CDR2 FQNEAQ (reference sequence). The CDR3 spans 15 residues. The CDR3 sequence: CASSLFLGGTGELFF. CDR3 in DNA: TGTGCCAGCAGCTTATTTCTAGGGGGGACCGGGGAGCTGTTTTTT.